Listed here are 3 T cell receptor beta chains from one sample, sequenced in a study of Graves' ophthalmopathy and Graves' hyperthyroidism. The authors amplified TCR beta CDR3 regions from RNA transcripts. Second-round multiplex PCR followed a first-round RT-PCR using HTBI primers. TCRdb re-analysed the multiplex PCR reads in MiXCR, keeping a single row per CDR3 protein. The table shows under 400,000 distinct CDR3 sequences, with roughly 15% occurring only once. The specimen was peripheral blood. These TCRs come from an adult man with Graves' ophthalmopathy.

This clonotype was counted once. The CDR3 is CASSTLLAGNEQYF. CDR3 bases: TGTGCCAGTAGTACCCTACTAGCGGGAAATGAGCAGTACTTC. The chain carries TRBV19 and TRBJ2-7, with TRBD2 matching over 10 bases. V gave up 4 bases and J gave up 7 bases; unmatched junction bases: 7. The CDR3 is 14 amino acids. The germline gives CDR1 LNHDA, CDR2 SQIVND (reference sequence).

This clonotype was counted many times. The V call is TRBV7-2, the J call TRBJ1-6; D not resolved. CDR3 size: 14 residues. Germline CDR1 reads SGHTA; CDR2 reads FQGNSA. Trimming cost V 5 bases and J 8 bases, with 13 bases left between them. The CDR3 DNA is TGTGCCAGCAGCCCTCGGGAGGGAGATTCACCCCTCCACTTT. This codes for CASSPREGDSPLHF.

This clonotype occurred many times. The rearrangement joins TRBV7-9 to TRBJ2-7; 10 bases agree with TRBD1. Germline V gene data show CDR1 as SEHNR and CDR2 as FQNEAQ (reference sequence). The CDR3 totals 15 residues. V shed 4 bases, J shed 1 base, and the junction held 4 bases outside the gene matches. CDR3 residues: CASSYGTGASYEQYF. CDR3 nucleotides: TGTGCCAGCAGCTACGGGACAGGGGCTTCCTACGAGCAGTACTTC. Complete variable domain (other parts from reference TRBV7-9 and TRBJ2-7): DTGVSQNPRHKITKRGQNVTFRCDPISEHNRLYWYRQTLGQGPEFLTYFQNEAQLEKSRLLSDRFSAERPKGSFSTLEIQRTEQGDSAMYLCASSYGTGASYEQYFGPGTRLTVT.